The 9 T cell receptor beta chains listed next were all sequenced from one sample in a study of cytotoxic CD8 clonotypes in ibrutinib-treated CLL. The table came from immunoSEQ multiplex PCR; TCRdb's copy has only in-frame clones and leaves some out. The data show around 310,000 clones, around four fifths seen once. The sample was PBMCs, taken before ibrutinib treatment. The source of these receptors is a human donor with chronic lymphocytic leukemia.

This chain joins TRBV2 and TRBJ2-1; D uncertain. Germline loops: CDR1 SNHLY, CDR2 FYNNEI. The CDR3 sequence is 14 residues long. V lost 6 bases to trimming and J lost 1 base, with 10 bases between them. CDR3 DNA sequence: TGTGCCAGCAGGGCTAGAGTTTCCTACAATGAGCAGTTCTTC. Amino acids: CASRARVSYNEQFF.

The chain joins TRBV11-2 to TRBJ1-1, with D maybe TRBD1 (6 bases). Germline CDR1 SGHAT, CDR2 FQNNGV. There are 14 residues in the CDR3. The germline V and J ends were trimmed by 0 bases and 4 bases, with 9 bases remaining between them. CDR3 amino acids: CASSLEATGTEAFF. The CDR3 bases are TGTGCCAGCAGCTTAGAGGCGACAGGCACTGAAGCTTTCTTT.

CDR3 in DNA: TGCAGCGTTAACCTAGTGGACAGGGGGGACACTGAAGCTTTCTTT. Translation: CSVNLVDRGDTEAFF. The chain joins TRBV29-1 to TRBJ1-1; 10 bases line up with TRBD1. This CDR3 region has 15 residues. V lost 5 bases to trimming and J lost 3 bases; unmatched junction nucleotides: 9. Germline V gives CDR1 SQVTM, CDR2 ANQGSEA.

The gene calls are TRBV7-2 and TRBJ1-2, with TRBD1 matching over 8 bases. This CDR3 is built from 15 residues. Germline assignment: CDR1 SGHTA and CDR2 FQGNSA. The V and J ends lost 5 bases and 1 base, in that order; junction bases with no gene match: 6. CDR3 region: CASSPKTGDNYGYTF. For the CDR3, the DNA is TGTGCCAGCAGCCCCAAGACAGGGGATAACTATGGCTACACCTTC.

The chain recombines TRBV7-9 with TRBJ2-1; 7 bases agree with TRBD2. Trimming removed 5 bases from V and 10 bases from J; junction bases left unmatched: 17. CDR3 length: 16 residues. Germline V gene data show CDR1 as SEHNR and CDR2 as FQNEAQ (reference sequence). CDR3 residues: CASSNPPDAGLGEQFF. The CDR3 DNA sequence: TGTGCCAGCAGCAATCCTCCGGACGCAGGACTAGGGGAGCAGTTCTTC. Together with reference TRBV7-9 and TRBJ2-1, the CDR3 gives the full variable domain: DTGVSQNPRHKITKRGQNVTFRCDPISEHNRLYWYRQTLGQGPEFLTYFQNEAQLEKSRLLSDRFSAERPKGSFSTLEIQRTEQGDSAMYLCASSNPPDAGLGEQFFGPGTRLTVL.

This rearrangement joins TRBV15 to TRBJ2-1, with 8 bases identical to TRBD2. This CDR3 comprises 15 residues. The V segment lost 1 base and the J segment 6 bases; nucleotides outside the gene matches: 5. Germline CDR1 and CDR2: LNHNV and YYDKDF (reference sequence). CDR3 nucleotides: TGTGCCACCAGCAGAGGAGCGGGAGTTTTCAATGAGCAGTTCTTC. The encoded protein is CATSRGAGVFNEQFF.

This clone was detected only once. V usage is TRBV10-3 and J usage is TRBJ2-3, with 9 bases identical to TRBD2. Germline CDR1 reads ENHRY; CDR2 reads SYGVKD. V lost 7 bases and J lost 5; bases outside the gene matches: 10. The CDR3 length is 15 residues. The CDR3 DNA reads as TGTGCCATCAAAAAGGAAGCGGGAGGAGGAGATACGCAGTATTTT. Residues: CAIKKEAGGGDTQYF.

The V gene is TRBV14, the J gene TRBJ1-3; no clear D. Germline CDR1 reads SGHDN; CDR2 reads FVKESK. The CDR3 totals 16 residues. V lost 1 base, J lost 0 bases, and 10 bases lay in between. CDR3 amino acids: CASSQVWEISGNTIYF. CDR3 in DNA: TGTGCCAGCAGCCAAGTGTGGGAAATCTCTGGAAACACCATATATTTT. Full variable domain (missing parts from reference TRBV14 and TRBJ1-3): EAGVTQFPSHSVIEKGQTVTLRCDPISGHDNLYWYRRVMGKEIKFLLHFVKESKQDESGMPNNRFLAERTGGTYSTLKVQPAELEDSGVYFCASSQVWEISGNTIYFGEGSWLTVV.

This chain links TRBV2 with TRBJ1-5, with D tentatively TRBD1 (5 bases). This CDR3 is 18 amino acids long. The V end was cut by 4 bases, the J end by 0 bases, with 19 bases between. Germline V gene data show CDR1 as SNHLY and CDR2 as FYNNEI. CDR3 amino acids: CASSVTGVGLYSNQPQHF. The CDR3 bases are TGTGCCAGCAGTGTGACGGGGGTTGGGCTATATAGCAATCAGCCCCAGCATTTT. The complete variable domain, with remaining parts taken from reference TRBV2 and TRBJ1-5, reads EPEVTQTPSHQVTQMGQEVILRCVPISNHLYFYWYRQILGQKVEFLVSFYNNEISEKSEIFDDQFSVERPDGSNFTLKIRSTKLEDSAMYFCASSVTGVGLYSNQPQHFGDGTRLSIL.